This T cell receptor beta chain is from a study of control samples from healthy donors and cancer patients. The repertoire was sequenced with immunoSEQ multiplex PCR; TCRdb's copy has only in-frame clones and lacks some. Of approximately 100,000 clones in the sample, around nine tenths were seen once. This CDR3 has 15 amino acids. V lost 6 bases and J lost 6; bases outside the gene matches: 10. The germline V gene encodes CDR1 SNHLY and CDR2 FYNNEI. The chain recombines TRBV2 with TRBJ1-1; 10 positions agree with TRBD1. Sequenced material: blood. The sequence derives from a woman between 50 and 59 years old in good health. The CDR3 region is CASRPSDRGQAEAFF. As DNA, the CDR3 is TGTGCCAGCAGGCCATCCGACAGGGGGCAGGCTGAAGCTTTCTTT.